The source of this TCR beta chain is a study of cytomegalovirus exposure and HLA in healthy donors. Study-wide findings and caveats: It emerged from a later analysis that several of the most significant clusters appeared to be linked to common viral pathogens.

At sampling all donors were nominally healthy, likely with unrecorded immune exposures. As for this clone: Its target is not known.

The PCR had 60 Vbeta and 13 Jbeta primers. Sequenced by immunoSEQ multiplex PCR; TCRdb stores in-frame clones only, minus some. This sample has 85,000 to 100,000 clones, with approximately 80% found just once. The CDR3 sequence is 15 residues long. Germline V gene sequence: CDR1 KGHSH, CDR2 LQKENI. V was pared by 3 bases and J by 3 bases, with 3 bases of the junction left unmatched. This TCR derives from a woman aged 55-75 years in good health and CMV-seronegative. This chain joins TRBV18 and TRBJ1-2; 11 positions match TRBD1. Source material: PBMCs. CDR3 loop: CASSPRDRGDYGYTF. The CDR3 DNA follows: TGTGCCAGCTCACCTCGGGACAGGGGGGACTATGGCTACACCTTC. The whole variable domain, filled in from reference TRBV18 and TRBJ1-2, reads NAGVMQNPRHLVRRRGQEARLRCSPMKGHSHVYWYRQLPEEGLKFMVYLQKENIIDESGMPKERFSAEFPKEGPSILRIQQVVRGDSAAYFCASSPRDRGDYGYTFGSGTRLTVV.